The 9 T cell receptor beta chains given below trace back to one sample, sequenced in a study of shared clonotypes between healthy human individuals. CD45RO-negative, CCR7-selected cells formed the naive CD8 fraction, which excluded terminally differentiated effector memory CD45RA+ cells. The assay was immunoSEQ multiplex PCR, and TCRdb's table has in-frame clones only and misses some. The sample shows around 580,000 clones, more than 95% of them seen only once. The specimen sequenced was naive CD8+ T cells sorted from blood. The origin of the receptors is a man aged 25-45 years in good health.

This chain joins TRBV9 and TRBJ2-3; TRBD1 might be the D (5 bases). CDR1 and CDR2 from the germline V gene are SGDLS and YYNGEE. The CDR3 is 15 amino acids. V dropped 0 bases and J dropped 2 bases, with 10 bases sitting between them. The CDR3: CASSVVGAHTDTQYF. In DNA form, the CDR3 reads TGTGCCAGCAGCGTAGTAGGGGCTCACACAGATACGCAGTATTTT.

V and J are TRBV29-1 and TRBJ2-6; D gene unclear. Germline V gene sequence: CDR1 SQVTM, CDR2 ANQGSEA. This CDR3 contains 13 residues. V lost 5 bases and J 4 bases, leaving 9 bases between the germline ends. The CDR3 sequence is CSVITSGANVLTF. In DNA form, the CDR3 reads TGCAGCGTTATAACGTCAGGGGCCAACGTCCTGACTTTC.

This chain connects TRBV19 to TRBJ2-7; 9 bases are a match to TRBD1. The CDR3 sequence is 16 residues long. The J segment lost 0 bases and the V segment lost 5 bases, leaving 8 bases of the junction unmatched. The germline V gene encodes CDR1 LNHDA and CDR2 SQIVND (reference sequence). The CDR3 DNA reads TGTGCCAGTAGTCCCTCGACAGGGGGTTTCTCCTACGAGCAGTACTTC. It specifies CASSPSTGGFSYEQYF.

The chain has TRBV19 and TRBJ2-1; possibly TRBD1 for D (5 bases). The germline V gene encodes CDR1 LNHDA and CDR2 SQIVND (reference sequence). This CDR3 spans 15 amino acids. Trimming cost V 5 bases and J 2 bases, with 13 bases left between them. The CDR3 DNA reads as TGTGCCAGTAGTCCGGACATAGGCCCCTACAATGAGCAGTTCTTC. Its protein product is CASSPDIGPYNEQFF.

The rearrangement uses TRBV4-2 and TRBJ2-1; 9 bases line up with TRBD2. Trimming cost V 0 bases and J 4 bases; bases outside gene matches: 10. This CDR3 has 18 amino acids. The germline V gene encodes CDR1 LGHNA and CDR2 YNFKEQ. CDR3: CASSQDGAGGLLYNEQFF. Here the CDR3 DNA reads TGTGCCAGCAGCCAAGATGGAGCGGGAGGCCTACTATACAATGAGCAGTTCTTC.

The gene calls are TRBV7-2 and TRBJ2-1; D may be TRBD1 or TRBD2 (5 bases each). The V and J ends lost 2 bases and 3 bases respectively, with 14 bases between them. This CDR3 contains 16 residues. Looked up from germline, CDR1 is SGHTA and CDR2 is FQGNSA. This chain's CDR3 is CASSLSPGPLYNEQFF. CDR3 nucleotides: TGTGCCAGCAGCTTATCCCCGGGACCCCTCTACAATGAGCAGTTCTTC. Full variable domain (remainder filled in from reference TRBV7-2 and TRBJ2-1): GAGVSQSPSNKVTEKGKDVELRCDPISGHTALYWYRQSLGQGLEFLIYFQGNSAPDKSGLPSDRFSAERTGGSVSTLTIQRTQQEDSAVYLCASSLSPGPLYNEQFFGPGTRLTVL.

The V call is TRBV7-3, the J call TRBJ1-2; 9 nucleotides align to TRBD1. Germline V gives CDR1 SGHTA, CDR2 FQGTGA. This CDR3 contains 13 residues. J lost 8 bases, V lost 5 bases, and 6 bases had no gene match. CDR3 coding DNA: TGTGCCAGCAGCCTCGGACAGGGGAACGGCTACACCTTC. This sequence encodes CASSLGQGNGYTF. Full variable domain (missing parts from reference TRBV7-3 and TRBJ1-2): GAGVSQTPSNKVTEKGKYVELRCDPISGHTALYWYRQSLGQGPEFLIYFQGTGAADDSGLPNDRFFAVRPEGSVSTLKIQRTERGDSAVYLCASSLGQGNGYTFGSGTRLTVV.

The V call is TRBV28, the J call TRBJ1-1; D remains ambiguous. Trimming removed 3 bases from V and 2 bases from J, with 7 bases in between. The length of the CDR3 is 13 residues. Per germline, CDR1 MDHEN and CDR2 SYDVKM. The chain's CDR3 is CASSFNRNTEAFF. The CDR3 nucleotides are TGTGCCAGCAGTTTTAACAGAAACACTGAAGCTTTCTTT.

The chain is built from TRBV7-9 and TRBJ2-3, with a weak D call TRBD1 (5 bases). V was trimmed by 3 bases and J by 2 bases, leaving 9 bases between them. From germline, CDR1 is SEHNR and CDR2 FQNEAQ (reference sequence). This CDR3 has 14 residues. CDR3 bases: TGTGCCAGCAGCTTGGGGCTCGTCACAGATACGCAGTATTTT. It translates to CASSLGLVTDTQYF.